This entry features one T cell receptor (beta chain) sequence. Germline lookup yields CDR1 SQVTM and CDR2 ANQGSEA. CDR3 length: 13 amino acids. V was cut by 5 bases and J by 5 bases, with 14 bases left in between. The data were taken from a study of blood T cell repertoires in COVID-19. TCRdb's copy holds only in-frame clones and misses some; the assay was immunoSEQ multiplex PCR. Here the sample spans more than 150,000 clones, roughly four fifths being singletons. The gene calls are TRBV29-1 and TRBJ2-3, with TRBD2 as a possible D gene (6 bases). The clonotype comes from a man younger than 40 with active or convalescent COVID-19. Sequenced material: peripheral blood. For the CDR3, the DNA is TGCAGCGTTCTGGGTGACGGGGGAGATACGCAGTATTTT. It yields the protein CSVLGDGGDTQYF.